Shown below are 14 T cell receptor beta chains from a single sample sequenced in a study of glioma-infiltrating T cells. The iRepertoire nested amplicon-rescue multiplex PCR amplified TCR alpha and beta CDR3s from RNA. TCRdb re-derived calls from the multiplex PCR reads in MiXCR, one entry per CDR3 protein. Of about 380,000 distinct CDR3 sequences in the sample, less than 50% are singletons; the top ten hold about 12%. Sequencing was performed on glioma tissue, nonneoplastic brain tissue, or PBMCs (not recorded which). These receptors all come from a human donor with low-grade glioma or glioblastoma, undergoing nonglioma brain surgery, or in good health (not recorded which).

This sequence joins TRBV7-8 and TRBJ2-1; 9 bases match TRBD2. This CDR3 comprises 17 residues. V lost 0 bases to trimming and J lost 5 bases; unmatched junction nucleotides: 8. Germline V gives CDR1 SGHVS, CDR2 FQNEAQ. The CDR3 nucleotides are TGTGCCAGCAGCTTAGCGTGGCGGCTAGCGGGGCACAATGAGCAGTTCTTC. This sequence encodes CASSLAWRLAGHNEQFF.

Notes on this clonotype: Possible read error: a much larger clone is one base away. The genes are TRBV6-2 or TRBV6-3 and TRBJ1-5; TRBD1 agrees at 9 bases. This CDR3 has 14 amino acids. Germline values: CDR1 MNHEY, CDR2 SVGEGT. CDR3 sequence reads: CASSSGTGIQHQHF. The CDR3 bases are TGTGCCAGCAGTTCCGGGACAGGGATTCAGCACCAGCATTTT.

The chain has TRBV20-1 and TRBJ2-3; either TRBD1 or TRBD2 may supply D (5 bases each). CDR1 is DFQATT, CDR2 SNEGSKA, per germline (reference sequence). The CDR3 is 15 amino acids. Trimming cost V 0 bases and J 4 bases, with 14 bases left between them. In nucleotides, the CDR3 is TGCAGTGCTAGAGATCTGACGGGACCCCCAGATACGCAGTATTTT. This codes for CSARDLTGPPDTQYF.

A remark on this clonotype: The CDR3 does not end in the conserved phenylalanine or tryptophan, so this is likely a read error. The rearrangement links TRBV4-3 to TRBJ2-7, with 11 bases lining up with TRBD2. Germline loops: CDR1 LGHNA, CDR2 YSLEER. J gave up 0 bases and V 4 bases, and 2 bases lay outside the gene matches. The CDR3 is 15 residues long. CDR3 sequence (DNA): TGCGCCAGCAGCCCCGGGACTAGCGGCTCCTACGAGCAGTACCTC. It encodes CASSPGTSGSYEQYL.

This clonotype has at least ten counts. The chain uses TRBV25-1 and TRBJ1-2; 8 nucleotides align to TRBD1. J was trimmed by 8 bases and V by 1 base; bases with no gene match: 9. The length of the CDR3 is 15 residues. Per the germline V gene, CDR1 is MGHDK and CDR2 is SYGVNS. For the CDR3, the DNA is TGTGCCAGCAGTGAATCCAAGACAGGGGATGACGGCTACACCTTC. This codes for CASSESKTGDDGYTF.

The chain uses TRBV20-1 and TRBJ2-7; D may correspond to TRBD1 or TRBD2 (5 bases each). This CDR3 is built from 13 residues. Trimming shortened V by 5 bases and J by 7 bases, and 18 bases separated the two germline ends. Germline CDR1 reads DFQATT; CDR2 reads SNEGSKA (reference sequence). The CDR3 nucleotides read TGCAGTGCTGGGGGACCCGGACGAGAAGAGCAGTACTTC. Its protein product is CSAGGPGREEQYF.

This clonotype was counted a few times. A much larger clone differs from this one at a single base, so this may be a read error. The rearrangement uses TRBV28 and TRBJ2-3; tentatively, D is TRBD2 (5 bases). This CDR3 spans 13 amino acids. Per germline, CDR1 MDHEN and CDR2 SYDVKM. In DNA, the CDR3 is TGTGTCAGCAGTCGGACTTGGACAGATACGCAGTATTTT. Translation: CVSSRTWTDTQYF. The entire variable domain, with the rest obtained from reference TRBV28 and TRBJ2-3, is as follows: DVKVTQSSRYLVKRTGEKVFLECVQDMDHENMFWYRQDPGLGLRLIYFSYDVKMKEKGDIPEGYSVSREKKERFSLILESASTNQTSMYLCVSSRTWTDTQYFGPGTRLTVL.

This clonotype came up many times. V is TRBV7-9 and J is TRBJ2-3; a possible D gene is TRBD1 (6 bases). The CDR3 is made up of 16 amino acids. Germline CDR1 SEHNR, CDR2 FQNEAQ (reference sequence). V was trimmed by 5 bases and J by 2 bases, leaving 17 bases between them. CDR3: CASSPRQDGATDTQYF. The CDR3 DNA is TGTGCCAGCAGCCCCAGACAGGACGGGGCCACAGATACGCAGTATTTT.

The chain combines TRBV7-2 with TRBJ2-1, with D perhaps TRBD1 (5 bases). The length of the CDR3 is 14 residues. The germline V gene has CDR1 SGHTA and CDR2 FQGNSA. V was clipped by 8 bases and J by 3 bases, with 14 bases between them. CDR3 region: CASSPATVYNEQFF. The CDR3 DNA reads as TGTGCCAGCTCACCAGCGACAGTCTACAATGAGCAGTTCTTC.

A few counts support this clonotype. The V and J genes are TRBV4-3 and TRBJ2-1; 11 nucleotides line up with TRBD2. With V trimmed by 1 base and J by 9 bases, 8 bases remained unmatched. Germline V lookup: CDR1 LGHNA, CDR2 YSLEER. The CDR3 length is 16 residues. In DNA, the CDR3 is TGCGCCAGCAGCCAAGGGCTAGCGGGAGGAATGAGTGAGCAGTTCTTC. Protein product: CASSQGLAGGMSEQFF.

This clonotype occurred many times. The chain links TRBV6-2 or TRBV6-3 to TRBJ2-7; TRBD2 might be the D (5 bases). Germline CDR1 reads MNHEY; CDR2 reads SVGEGT. V lost 4 bases and J lost 0, with 10 bases in between. CDR3 length: 14 residues. In DNA form, the CDR3 reads TGTGCCAGCAGTTCCCTGACTAACTCCTACGAGCAGTACTTC. Translating gives CASSSLTNSYEQYF.

The chain links TRBV4-1 to TRBJ1-2; D may be TRBD1 (5 bases). The CDR3 loop spans 16 amino acids. CDR1 and CDR2 from the germline V gene are MGHRA and YSYEKL. Trimming shortened V by 4 bases and J by 2 bases, and 17 bases separated the two germline ends. The DNA for the CDR3 is TGCGCCAGCAGCCCGACAACTAGGCAGGGAAACTATGGCTACACCTTC. It yields the protein CASSPTTRQGNYGYTF.

This clonotype showed up just a few times. V usage is TRBV15 and J usage is TRBJ1-5; 8 bases are shared with TRBD1. Germline loops: CDR1 LNHNV, CDR2 YYDKDF (reference sequence). Trimming at V came to 3 bases and at J to 4 bases, leaving 2 bases not matched to a gene. CDR3 length equals 14 residues. CDR3 DNA: TGTGCCACCAGCAGCCAGGGGGCAAATCAGCCCCAGCATTTT. Its protein product is CATSSQGANQPQHF.

In this sample, this clonotype turned up many times. The chain links TRBV6-6 to TRBJ2-7; D tentatively fits TRBD1 or TRBD2 (6 bases each). This CDR3 region has 14 residues. CDR1 is MNHNY and CDR2 is SVGAGI in the germline V gene (reference sequence). Trimming stripped 2 bases from V and 5 bases from J, with 13 bases between. Here the CDR3 reads CASSYRGTFHEQYF. The CDR3 DNA sequence: TGTGCCAGCAGTTACCGCGGGACATTCCACGAGCAGTACTTC.